One sample yielded the 16 T cell receptor beta chains listed below, sequenced in a study of glioma-infiltrating T cells after dendritic cell vaccination. TCRdb's table, derived via immunoSEQ multiplex PCR, lists solely in-frame clones and lacks some. The sample shows about 38,000 clones, around 80% of them seen only once. The sample consisted of blood, taken before dendritic cell vaccination. These receptors came from a human donor with glioblastoma.

The V gene is TRBV9, the J gene TRBJ2-5; tentatively, D is TRBD2 (7 bases). V was clipped by 0 bases and J by 5 bases, with 8 bases between them. CDR3 size: 13 residues. Germline V CDR1 and CDR2: SGDLS, YYNGEE. DNA for the CDR3: TGTGCCAGCAGCGTAGAGGGGGGGGAGACCCAGTACTTC. It translates to CASSVEGGETQYF.

This chain joins TRBV9 and TRBJ2-5, with a tentative D call TRBD1 (6 bases). The CDR3 runs to 15 residues. V was clipped by 3 bases and J by 2 bases, with 14 bases between them. Per germline, CDR1 SGDLS and CDR2 YYNGEE. The CDR3 sequence is CASSGRGRLQETQYF. For the CDR3, the DNA is TGTGCCAGCAGCGGCAGGGGACGCTTACAAGAGACCCAGTACTTC. Full variable domain (rest looked up from reference TRBV9 and TRBJ2-5): DSGVTQTPKHLITATGQRVTLRCSPRSGDLSVYWYQQSLDQGLQFLIQYYNGEERAKGNILERFSAQQFPDLHSELNLSSLELGDSALYFCASSGRGRLQETQYFGPGTRLLVL.

This clone was seen only a few times. The chain uses TRBV4-1 and TRBJ2-5; TRBD2 agrees at 8 bases. CDR1 and CDR2 (germline): MGHRA, YSYEKL. V lost 6 bases and J lost 2; bases outside the gene matches: 5. The CDR3 consists of 14 residues. The CDR3, as DNA: TGCGCCAGCAGGCTTACTAGCGGACAAGAGACCCAGTACTTC. Translated: CASRLTSGQETQYF.

The chain joins TRBV15 to TRBJ2-4; D is possibly TRBD2 (7 bases). Trimming pared 5 bases from V and 7 bases from J, leaving 15 bases between. Germline assignment: CDR1 LNHNV and CDR2 YYDKDF (reference sequence). This CDR3 contains 14 residues. The CDR3 region has the DNA TGTGCCACCAGCGACAGGAGGGAGGGGAACATTCAGTACTTC. This encodes CATSDRREGNIQYF.

This clone has a handful of counts. The rearrangement uses TRBV19 and TRBJ2-2; D is ambiguous. The CDR3 is made up of 14 amino acids. The germline V and J ends were trimmed by 1 base and 6 bases, with 9 bases remaining between them. Germline V gene data show CDR1 as LNHDA and CDR2 as SQIVND (reference sequence). The CDR3 protein is CASSIGSSSGELFF. The DNA for the CDR3 is TGTGCCAGTAGTATAGGATCTAGTTCCGGGGAGCTGTTTTTT. Variable domain in full (rest from reference TRBV19 and TRBJ2-2): DGGITQSPKYLFRKEGQNVTLSCEQNLNHDAMYWYRQDPGQGLRLIYYSQIVNDFQKGDIAEGYSVSREKKESFPLTVTSAQKNPTAFYLCASSIGSSSGELFFGEGSRLTVL.

The rearrangement links TRBV6-5 to TRBJ1-2, with 8 bases that match TRBD1. The CDR3 length is 15 residues. The germline V gene has CDR1 MNHEY and CDR2 SVGAGI. Trimming at V came to 6 bases and at J to 4 bases, leaving 10 bases not matched to a gene. CDR3 protein: CASSHYRDRTYGYTF. In nucleotides, the CDR3 is TGTGCCAGCAGCCATTACCGGGACAGGACCTATGGCTACACCTTC.

This chain connects TRBV19 to TRBJ1-2; D remains ambiguous. The V end lost 6 bases, the J end lost 7 bases, and 12 bases lay between the germline ends. The CDR3 contains 12 residues. Germline values: CDR1 LNHDA, CDR2 SQIVND (reference sequence). CDR3 sequence (DNA): TGTGCCAGTAGATTTCTGGAGGGTGGCTACACCTTC. Protein product: CASRFLEGGYTF.

The chain is built from TRBV13 and TRBJ2-3, with TRBD2 matching over 8 bases. Germline V lookup: CDR1 PRHDT, CDR2 FYEKMQ (reference sequence). The CDR3 is made up of 21 amino acids. J was trimmed by 0 bases and V by 0 bases; bases with no gene match: 17. CDR3 sequence: CASSLGGHGLAGSTSTDTQYF. In DNA, the CDR3 is TGTGCCAGCAGCTTAGGGGGCCACGGGCTAGCGGGTTCCACTAGCACAGATACGCAGTATTTT.

CDR3 sequence: CASSQIPYEQYF. The CDR3 coding sequence is TGTGCCAGCAGCCAAATCCCCTACGAGCAGTACTTC. The chain employs TRBV4-2 and TRBJ2-5; D gene ambiguous. The J call may not be correct, given that the DNA end is closer to TRBJ2-7. This CDR3 is built from 12 residues. From germline, CDR1 is LGHNA and CDR2 YNFKEQ.

The V call is TRBV2, the J call TRBJ2-5, with 12 bases matching TRBD2. The trim removed 4 bases at V and 4 bases at J, leaving 4 bases unmatched. This CDR3 is 15 amino acids long. Germline values: CDR1 SNHLY, CDR2 FYNNEI. The chain's CDR3 is CASSGGLAGRETQYF. The CDR3 DNA reads TGTGCCAGCAGTGGAGGACTAGCGGGGCGAGAGACCCAGTACTTC.

The CDR3, as DNA: TGCGCCAGCAGCCTTTTGCGGGGGGGTTACAATGAGCAGTTCTTC. The encoded protein is CASSLLRGGYNEQFF. The genes are TRBV4-3 and TRBJ2-1, with 9 nucleotides matching TRBD2. The CDR3 runs to 15 residues. Unmatched junction bases numbered 5, after V lost 4 bases and J lost 4 bases. Germline V gene data show CDR1 as LGHNA and CDR2 as YSLEER.

This chain connects TRBV9 to TRBJ1-6; D not certain. Germline CDR1 and CDR2: SGDLS and YYNGEE. The CDR3 length is 13 residues. The V and J ends lost 2 bases and 13 bases respectively, with 13 bases between them. The CDR3 sequence is CASSVGGLGPLHF. The CDR3 bases are TGTGCCAGCAGCGTCGGAGGGCTTGGGCCCCTCCACTTT.

This chain connects TRBV4-1 to TRBJ2-1; 9 bases are shared with TRBD2. Germline V lookup: CDR1 MGHRA, CDR2 YSYEKL. V lost 4 bases to trimming and J lost 5 bases; unmatched junction nucleotides: 6. The CDR3 extends over 15 amino acids. CDR3 in DNA: TGCGCCAGCAGCCTAAGCGGGGGGAACAACAATGAGCAGTTCTTC. This sequence encodes CASSLSGGNNNEQFF.

The chain uses TRBV7-9 and TRBJ2-7; tentative D call: TRBD1 (5 bases). CDR3 length: 13 amino acids. Trimming took off 4 bases at V and 3 bases at J, with 10 bases between the two ends. CDR1 and CDR2 from the germline V gene are SEHNR and FQNEAQ (reference sequence). This CDR3 reads CASSSRTLYEQYF. The CDR3 nucleotides are TGTGCCAGCAGCTCTCGGACACTCTACGAGCAGTACTTC.

The chain is built from TRBV29-1 and TRBJ2-5; D not certain. Trimming cost V 4 bases and J 1 base, with 16 bases left between them. Germline CDR1 reads SQVTM; CDR2 reads ANQGSEA. This CDR3 has 15 amino acids. The CDR3 coding sequence is TGCAGCGTTGCCTTTTCGGTAGATGTCCAAGAGACCCAGTACTTC. Translating it yields CSVAFSVDVQETQYF.

This chain connects TRBV9 to TRBJ1-5; no definite D call. Germline V gene lookup returns CDR1 SGDLS and CDR2 YYNGEE. This CDR3 spans 15 amino acids. Trimming removed 3 bases at V and 0 bases at J, with 10 bases between. DNA of the CDR3: TGTGCCAGCAGCGCGGCGGGTTATAGCAATCAGCCCCAGCATTTT. This codes for CASSAAGYSNQPQHF.